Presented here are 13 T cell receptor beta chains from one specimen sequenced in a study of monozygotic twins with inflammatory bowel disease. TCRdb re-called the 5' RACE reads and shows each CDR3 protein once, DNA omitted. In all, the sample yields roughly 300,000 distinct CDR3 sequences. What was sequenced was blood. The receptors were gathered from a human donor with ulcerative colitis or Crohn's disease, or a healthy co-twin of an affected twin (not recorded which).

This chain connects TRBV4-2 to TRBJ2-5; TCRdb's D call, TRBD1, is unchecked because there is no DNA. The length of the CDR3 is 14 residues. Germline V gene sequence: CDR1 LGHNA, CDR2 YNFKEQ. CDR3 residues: CASSQDRGRETQYF.

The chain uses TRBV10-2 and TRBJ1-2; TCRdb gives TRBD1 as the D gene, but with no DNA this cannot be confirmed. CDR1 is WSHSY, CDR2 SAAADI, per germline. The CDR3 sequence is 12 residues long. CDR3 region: CASQGRYYGYTF.

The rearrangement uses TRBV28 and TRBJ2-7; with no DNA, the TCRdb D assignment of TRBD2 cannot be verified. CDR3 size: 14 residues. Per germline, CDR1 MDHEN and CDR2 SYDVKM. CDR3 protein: CASSRDLGGYEQYF.

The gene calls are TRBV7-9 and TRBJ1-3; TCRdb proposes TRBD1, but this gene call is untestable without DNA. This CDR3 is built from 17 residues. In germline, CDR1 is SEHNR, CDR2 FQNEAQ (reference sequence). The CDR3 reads CASSLAVPRGSGNTIYF.

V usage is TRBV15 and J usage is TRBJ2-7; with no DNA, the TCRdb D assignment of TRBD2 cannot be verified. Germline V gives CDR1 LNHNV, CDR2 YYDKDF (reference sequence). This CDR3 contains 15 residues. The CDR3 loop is CATSREGGTSWEQYF.

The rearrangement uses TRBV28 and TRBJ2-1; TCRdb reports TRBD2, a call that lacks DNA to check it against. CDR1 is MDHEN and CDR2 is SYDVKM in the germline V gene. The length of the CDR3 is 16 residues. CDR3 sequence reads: CASSRKRGALYNEQFF.

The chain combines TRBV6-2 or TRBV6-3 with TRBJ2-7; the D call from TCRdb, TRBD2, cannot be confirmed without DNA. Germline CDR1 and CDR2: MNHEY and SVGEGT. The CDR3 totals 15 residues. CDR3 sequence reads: CASSTGRGRGYEQYF.

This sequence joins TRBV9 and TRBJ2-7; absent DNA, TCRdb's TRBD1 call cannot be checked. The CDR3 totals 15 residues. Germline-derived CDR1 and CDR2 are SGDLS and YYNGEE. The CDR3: CASSPRGQGPYEQYF.

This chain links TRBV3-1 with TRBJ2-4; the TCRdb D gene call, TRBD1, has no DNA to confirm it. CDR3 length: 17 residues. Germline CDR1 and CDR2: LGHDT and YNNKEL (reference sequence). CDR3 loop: CASSQVVTGGPENIQYF.

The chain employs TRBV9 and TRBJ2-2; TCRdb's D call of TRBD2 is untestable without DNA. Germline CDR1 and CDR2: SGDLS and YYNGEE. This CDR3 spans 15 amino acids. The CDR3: CASSVVASGAGELFF.

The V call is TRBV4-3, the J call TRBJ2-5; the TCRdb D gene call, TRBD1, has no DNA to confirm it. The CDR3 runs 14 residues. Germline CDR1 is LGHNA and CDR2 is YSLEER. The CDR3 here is CASSQARGRETQYF.

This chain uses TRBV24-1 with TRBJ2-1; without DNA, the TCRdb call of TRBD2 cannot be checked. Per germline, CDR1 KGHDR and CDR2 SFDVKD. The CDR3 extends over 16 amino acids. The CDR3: CATSDLSGDKYNEQFF.

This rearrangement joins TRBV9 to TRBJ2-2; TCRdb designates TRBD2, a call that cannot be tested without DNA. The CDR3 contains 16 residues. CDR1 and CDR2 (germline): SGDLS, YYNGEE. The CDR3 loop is CASRGDAGTNTGELFF. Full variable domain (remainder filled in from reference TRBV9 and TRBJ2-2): DSGVTQTPKHLITATGQRVTLRCSPRSGDLSVYWYQQSLDQGLQFLIQYYNGEERAKGNILERFSAQQFPDLHSELNLSSLELGDSALYFCASRGDAGTNTGELFFGEGSRLTVL.